Listed here is a single T cell receptor (beta chain). Its antigen is not identified. PCR employed 60 Vbeta and 13 Jbeta primers. Here immunoSEQ multiplex PCR was the method, and the copy in TCRdb shows in-frame clones only, minus some. The sample lists around 170,000 clones; approximately 80% were seen once. These data belong to a study of cytomegalovirus exposure and HLA in healthy donors. The junction had 9 bases not matched to a gene; V was cut back by 1 base and J by 4 bases. The length of the CDR3 is 16 residues. Germline lookup yields CDR1 SGHTA and CDR2 FQGNSA. Study observations and caveats: In a later analysis, a missense DCLRE1C variant was linked to TCR beta V- and J-gene trimming. The likely origin of a cluster of highly shared sequence variants was a sequencing artifact. Diagnosis of cytomegalovirus status made by the classifier reportedly showed high specificity and sensitivity. Many donors shared some public TCRs, even though most TCR sequences were rare.

The source is a woman in her fifties or sixties in good health and CMV-seronegative. This chain joins TRBV7-2 and TRBJ1-2; 7 bases align to TRBD1. Sequencing was carried out using PBMCs. The CDR3 nucleotides are TGTGCCAGCAGCTTAGGAGGGGGCCGCAGGTCCTATGGCTACACCTTC. As protein: CASSLGGGRRSYGYTF.